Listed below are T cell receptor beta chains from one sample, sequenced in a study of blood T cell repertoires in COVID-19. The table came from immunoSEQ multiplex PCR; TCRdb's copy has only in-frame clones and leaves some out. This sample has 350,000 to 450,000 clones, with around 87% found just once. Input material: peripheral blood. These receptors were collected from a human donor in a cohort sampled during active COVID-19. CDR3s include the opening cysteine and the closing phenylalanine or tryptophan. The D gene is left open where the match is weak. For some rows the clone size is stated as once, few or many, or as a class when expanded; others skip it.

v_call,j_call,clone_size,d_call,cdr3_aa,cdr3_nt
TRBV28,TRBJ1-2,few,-,CASTSAAFDYGYTF,TGTGCCAGCACTTCGGCGGCGTTTGACTATGGCTACACCTTC
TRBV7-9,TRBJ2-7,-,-,CASSLAGAPTYEQYF,TGTGCCAGCAGCTTAGCGGGGGCACCCACCTACGAGCAGTACTTC
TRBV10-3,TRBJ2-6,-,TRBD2,CAISERVGLAGSRPGANVLTF,TGTGCCATCAGTGAAAGAGTGGGACTAGCGGGTTCCCGCCCTGGGGCCAACGTCCTGACTTTC
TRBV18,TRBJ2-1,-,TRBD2,CASSPIRIAGVPNEQFF,TGTGCCAGCTCACCAATAAGGATAGCGGGAGTCCCCAATGAGCAGTTCTTC
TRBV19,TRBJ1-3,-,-,CASEKGVSGNTIYF,TGTGCCAGCGAGAAGGGGGTATCAGGAAACACCATATATTTT
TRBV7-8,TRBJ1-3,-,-,CASSPFGSSSGNTIYF,TGTGCCAGCAGCCCCTTCGGTTCGAGCTCTGGAAACACCATATATTTT
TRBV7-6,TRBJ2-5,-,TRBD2,CASSLAGGGVQETQYF,TGTGCCAGCAGCTTAGCTGGCGGGGGTGTTCAAGAGACCCAGTACTTC
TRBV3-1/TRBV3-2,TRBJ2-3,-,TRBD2,CASSQDTSSGGTDTQYF,TGTGCCAGCAGCCAAGATACGAGTAGCGGGGGCACAGATACGCAGTATTTT
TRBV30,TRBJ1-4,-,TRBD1,CAWESGRGTGSEKLFF,TGTGCCTGGGAATCCGGCCGTGGGACAGGGAGTGAAAAACTGTTTTTT
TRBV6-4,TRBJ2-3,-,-,CASSDSTGRSRQYF,TGTGCCAGCAGTGACTCTACGGGAAGGTCGAGGCAGTATTTT
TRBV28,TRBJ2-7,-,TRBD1,CASSPPGQIYEQYF,TGTGCCAGCAGCCCCCCGGGACAGATCTACGAGCAGTACTTC
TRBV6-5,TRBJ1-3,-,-,CASRGTSRSGNTIYF,TGTGCCAGCAGAGGGACATCTCGCTCTGGAAACACCATATATTTT
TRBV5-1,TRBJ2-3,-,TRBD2,CATGTSGTDTQYF,TGCGCCACCGGGACTAGCGGCACAGATACGCAGTATTTT
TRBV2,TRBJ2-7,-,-,CASRQEVAYEQYF,TGTGCCAGTAGACAGGAGGTGGCCTACGAGCAGTACTTC
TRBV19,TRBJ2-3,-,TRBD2,CASSERGGVNTDTQYF,TGTGCCAGTAGTGAACGCGGGGGGGTAAACACAGATACGCAGTATTTT
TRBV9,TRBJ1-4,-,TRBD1,CASRVYETGGVKTNEKLFF,TGTGCCAGCAGGGTTTACGAGACAGGGGGTGTTAAGACTAATGAAAAACTGTTTTTT
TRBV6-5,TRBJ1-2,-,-,CASTGGWYGYTF,TGTGCCAGCACCGGGGGGTGGTATGGCTACACCTTC
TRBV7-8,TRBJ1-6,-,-,CASSLVIAGSSSYNSPLHF,TGTGCCAGCAGCTTAGTAATCGCCGGCTCTAGCTCCTATAATTCACCCCTCCACTTT
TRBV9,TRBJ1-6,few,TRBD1,CASSVGGQGVSPLHF,TGTGCCAGCAGCGTAGGGGGACAGGGGGTTTCACCCCTCCACTTT
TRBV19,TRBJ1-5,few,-,CASSIDPRHYSNQPQHF,TGTGCCAGTAGTATAGATCCCAGACATTATAGCAATCAGCCCCAGCATTTT
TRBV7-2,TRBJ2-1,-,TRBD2,CASIDPTGGAHNEQFF,TGTGCCAGCATCGACCCTACGGGGGGAGCCCACAATGAGCAGTTCTTC
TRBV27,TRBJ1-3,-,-,CASSSLRSGNTIYF,TGTGCCAGCAGTTCGCTACGGTCTGGAAACACCATATATTTT
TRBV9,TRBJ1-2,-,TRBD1,CASSVGTADRYGYTF,TGTGCCAGCAGCGTCGGGACAGCGGATAGGTATGGCTACACCTTC
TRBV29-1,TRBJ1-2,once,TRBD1,CSVRTGGYYGYTF,TGCAGCGTTAGGACAGGGGGCTATTATGGCTACACCTTC